Ten or more counts support the clone carrying this T cell receptor beta chain. Antigen: not known. The sample comes from a study of CD8+CD57+ T cells in acquired aplastic anemia. Study-level results: It was found that roughly 31 CD8+ CDR3 sequences were shared between patients and controls.

Using genomic DNA as the template, TCR beta VDJ and CDR3 profiling was carried out. Via MiXCR, TCRdb re-called the reads, giving one row per CDR3 protein. Among 250,000 to 300,000 distinct CDR3 sequences, 56% were seen once, and the ten largest hold less than 9.5%. The CDR3 is 12 amino acids. V lost 5 bases, J lost 4 bases, and 6 bases lay in between. Per germline, CDR1 SGHNT and CDR2 YENEEA. The material sequenced was sorted CD4+, CD8+, or CD8+CD57+ T cells (not recorded which) from PBMCs. The clonotype comes from a human donor with severe aplastic anemia or a healthy control (not recorded which). V usage is TRBV11-3 and J usage is TRBJ2-1; weak D call: TRBD2 (5 bases). CDR3 DNA: TGTGCCAGCAGCCCGGGGTACAATGAGCAGTTCTTC. Its translation is CASSPGYNEQFF.